The clone carrying this T cell receptor (beta chain) has at least ten counts. What it binds is unknown. The entry originates in a study of T cells in Graves' hyperthyroidism and ophthalmopathy. Overall study results and limits: For ophthalmopathy, model prediction preceded onset by a median approximately 6 months. Researchers report that a 13 V-J model separated ophthalmopathy from stable hyperthyroidism.

Hyperthyroidism was newly diagnosed in patients aged 18 to 65 (duration under 2 months). Diagnostic decisions used clinical symptoms, serum thyroxine and TRAb, thyroid ultrasound and orbital computed tomography. TCR beta CDR3 region amplification was performed from RNA transcripts. Carried out on the TCR CDR3, a first-round RT-PCR used the HTBI primer set. One entry per CDR3 protein results from TCRdb running MiXCR on the multiplex PCR reads. There are about 520,000 distinct CDR3 sequences in the sample; under 25% occur only once, and approximately 25% lies in the top ten. V lost 0 bases and J 5 bases, leaving 7 bases between the germline ends. Germline V gives CDR1 MNHEY, CDR2 SMNVEV (reference sequence). The CDR3 covers 13 residues.

The origin of this receptor is a young man with Graves' hyperthyroidism. Sequenced material: blood. V usage is TRBV27 and J usage is TRBJ1-2, with unresolved D. The chain's CDR3 is CASSLSGAYGYTF. CDR3 sequence (DNA): TGTGCCAGCAGTTTATCGGGAGCATATGGCTACACCTTC.